The entry that follows covers one T cell receptor (beta chain) sequence. Its antigen is undetermined. Method: immunoSEQ multiplex PCR; TCRdb's copy keeps in-frame clones and lacks some. The sample yields 70,000 to 95,000 clones, 88% seen once. This sample was included in a study of identifying expanded T cells in peripheral blood. Study-level points and caveats: Across healthy donors, higher total template counts meant significantly greater roughly two-week count variance.

Sequenced: blood. The clonotype was recovered from a person between 18 and 75 years old in good health.

CDR3 amino acids: CASSSTSGGQETQYF. CDR3 in DNA: TGCGCCAGCAGCTCGACTAGCGGGGGCCAAGAGACCCAGTACTTC. The rearrangement joins TRBV5-1 to TRBJ2-5; 12 nucleotides line up with TRBD2. The V and J ends lost 3 bases and 1 base, in that order; junction bases with no gene match: 1. Germline V lookup: CDR1 SGHRS, CDR2 YFSETQ. This CDR3 has 15 amino acids.